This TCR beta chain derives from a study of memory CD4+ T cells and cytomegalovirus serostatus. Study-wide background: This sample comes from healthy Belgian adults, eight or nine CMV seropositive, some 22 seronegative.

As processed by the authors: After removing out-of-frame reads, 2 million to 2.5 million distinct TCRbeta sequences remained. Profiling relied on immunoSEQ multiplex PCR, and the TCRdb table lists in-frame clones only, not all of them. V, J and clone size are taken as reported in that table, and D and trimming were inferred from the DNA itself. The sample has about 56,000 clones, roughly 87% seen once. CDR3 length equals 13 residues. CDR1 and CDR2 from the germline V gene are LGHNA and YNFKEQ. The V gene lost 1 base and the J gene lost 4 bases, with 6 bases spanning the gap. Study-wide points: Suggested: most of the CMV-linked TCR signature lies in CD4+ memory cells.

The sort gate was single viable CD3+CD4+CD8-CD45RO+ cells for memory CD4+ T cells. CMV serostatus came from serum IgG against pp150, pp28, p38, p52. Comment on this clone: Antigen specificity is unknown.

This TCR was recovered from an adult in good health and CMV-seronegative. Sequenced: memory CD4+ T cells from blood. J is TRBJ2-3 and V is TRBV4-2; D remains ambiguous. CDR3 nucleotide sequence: TGTGCCAGCAGCCAAGGGCTCCCAGATACGCAGTATTTT. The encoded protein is CASSQGLPDTQYF.